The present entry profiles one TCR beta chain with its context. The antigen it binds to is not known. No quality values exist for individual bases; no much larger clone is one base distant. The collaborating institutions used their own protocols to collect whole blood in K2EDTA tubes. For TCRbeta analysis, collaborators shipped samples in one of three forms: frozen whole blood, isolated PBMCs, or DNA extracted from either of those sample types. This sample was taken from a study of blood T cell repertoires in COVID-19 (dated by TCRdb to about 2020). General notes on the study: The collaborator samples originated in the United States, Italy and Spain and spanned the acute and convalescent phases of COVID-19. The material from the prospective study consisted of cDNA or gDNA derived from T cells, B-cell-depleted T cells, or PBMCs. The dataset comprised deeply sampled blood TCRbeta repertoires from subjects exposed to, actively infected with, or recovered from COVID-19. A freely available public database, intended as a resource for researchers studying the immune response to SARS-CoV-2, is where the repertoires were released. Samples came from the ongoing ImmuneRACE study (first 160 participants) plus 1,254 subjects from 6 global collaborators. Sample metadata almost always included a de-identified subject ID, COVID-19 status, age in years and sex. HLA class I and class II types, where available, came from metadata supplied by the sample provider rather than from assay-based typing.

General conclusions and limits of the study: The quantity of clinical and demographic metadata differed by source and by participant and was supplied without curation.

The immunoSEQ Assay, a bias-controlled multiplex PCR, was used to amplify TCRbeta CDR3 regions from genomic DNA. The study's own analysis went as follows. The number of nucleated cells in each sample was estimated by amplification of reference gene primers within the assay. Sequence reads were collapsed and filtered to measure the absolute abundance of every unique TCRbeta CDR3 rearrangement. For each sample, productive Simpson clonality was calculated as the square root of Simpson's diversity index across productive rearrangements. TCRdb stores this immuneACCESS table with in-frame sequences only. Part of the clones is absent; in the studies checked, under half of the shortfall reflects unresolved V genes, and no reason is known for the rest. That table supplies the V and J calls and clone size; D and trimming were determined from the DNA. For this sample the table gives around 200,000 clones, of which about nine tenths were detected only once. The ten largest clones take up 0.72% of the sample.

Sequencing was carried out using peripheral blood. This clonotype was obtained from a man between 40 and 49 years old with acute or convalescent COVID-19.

CDR3 sequence: CARGQGLNTEAFF. The DNA reads as follows: TGTGCCAGAGGACAGGGTTTGAACACTGAAGCTTTCTTT. Here the chain combines TRBV6-6 and TRBJ1-1, and 8 junction bases match TRBD1. In the germline V gene (reference sequence), CDR1 corresponds to MNHNY and CDR2 to SVGAGI. Trimming leaves V shorter by 9 bases and J shorter by 0 bases, with the junction holding 3 bases beyond the gene matches. The CDR3 runs 13 residues from the cysteine to the phenylalanine. Only CDR3 DNA remains: 39 bases, in frame from the first base.